The entry below gives a single T cell receptor (beta chain) sequence along with its context. The antigen is unknown. Every isolated RNA sample was fully reverse transcribed, so sequencing captured expressed TCRB transcripts. Reads from naive, central memory and regulatory T cell samples averaged about 3.9 million. The protocol was immunoSEQ multiplex PCR, while the TCRdb copy is restricted to in-frame clones and leaves out a portion. The sample consists of over 600,000 clones, around 11% of them appearing once. This sample is drawn from a study of beta chain features in type 1 diabetes. The wider study: Healthy donors and patients had similar age, gender and cell yields. Findings and caveats of the study: A potential PCR bias toward shorter templates would be equal in patient and control samples. Cells that show high TCR expression could be over-represented by cDNA sequencing. All four CD4+ subsets of Type 1 diabetes patients contained TCRB CDR3s that were moderately but significantly shorter.

Germline CDR1 and CDR2: MNHEY and SMNVEV (reference sequence). The CDR3 is made up of 14 amino acids. V lost 6 bases, J lost 7 bases, and 15 bases lay in between. Sample: naive CD4+ T cells from blood. The V gene is TRBV27, the J gene TRBJ2-2, with D perhaps being TRBD1 or TRBD2 (5 bases each). The receptor was isolated from a young man with type 1 diabetes. This CDR3 is CASRPRGEHGELFF. CDR3 DNA: TGTGCCAGCAGACCGAGAGGGGAACACGGGGAGCTGTTTTTT.